This is a list of T cell receptor beta chains from one sample in a study of blood T cell repertoires in COVID-19. Data came from immunoSEQ multiplex PCR; TCRdb stores just in-frame clones and leaves some out. The table has more than 65,000 clones, 82% seen once. Sequencing was performed on peripheral blood. These receptors were obtained from an elderly woman with acute or convalescent COVID-19. The CDR3 runs from the conserved cysteine through the conserved F or W. A D gene is named only where the DNA matches it firmly.

v_gene	j_gene	d_gene	CDR3aa	CDR3nt
TRBV18	TRBJ2-2	NA	CASSSESGELFF	TGTGCCAGCTCGAGTGAGTCCGGGGAGCTGTTTTTT
TRBV18	TRBJ2-1	TRBD1	CASSRDRGRSYNEQFF	TGTGCCAGCTCACGTGACAGGGGGCGAAGTTACAATGAGCAGTTCTTC
TRBV7-2	TRBJ1-1	NA	CASSFGGPRGTEAFF	TGTGCCAGCAGCTTTGGGGGCCCTAGGGGCACTGAAGCTTTCTTT
TRBV5-6	TRBJ2-4	TRBD2	CASSQSSGGNIQYF	TGTGCCAGCAGCCAATCTAGCGGGGGGAACATTCAGTACTTC
TRBV14	TRBJ1-6	NA	CASSPLGGPSNSPLHF	TGTGCCAGCAGCCCCCTTGGGGGCCCTTCAAATTCACCCCTCCACTTT
TRBV7-3	TRBJ2-1	TRBD2	CASSPAGTSGYNEQFF	TGTGCCAGCAGCCCAGCCGGGACTAGCGGATACAATGAGCAGTTCTTC
TRBV29-1	TRBJ2-3	TRBD2	CSAWTSGDTQYF	TGCAGCGCTTGGACTAGTGGAGATACGCAGTATTTT
TRBV5-6	TRBJ1-2	TRBD1	CASIWGQGTHGYTF	TGTGCCAGCATTTGGGGACAGGGAACCCATGGCTACACCTTC
TRBV18	TRBJ2-5	NA	CASSPPRWETQYF	TGTGCCAGCTCACCCCCCAGGTGGGAGACCCAGTACTTC
TRBV19	TRBJ2-3	TRBD2	CASSRSGLAWDTQYF	TGTGCCAGTAGTAGGTCCGGACTAGCCTGGGATACGCAGTATTTT
TRBV19	TRBJ2-7	NA	CASSIQGCSGTGTRLFCEQYF	TGTGCCAGTAGTATTCAAGGGTGTTCAGGTACCGGAACTCGACTATTTTGCGAGCAGTACTTC
TRBV7-9	TRBJ2-3	TRBD2	CASSTERGVSDTQYF	TGTGCCAGCAGTACCGAGCGGGGGGTATCAGATACGCAGTATTTT
TRBV6-1	TRBJ1-5	TRBD1	CASSEQGDQPQHF	TGTGCCAGCAGTGAACAGGGGGATCAGCCCCAGCATTTT
TRBV27	TRBJ1-6	NA	CASSLSGGYNSPLHF	TGTGCCAGCAGTTTATCGGGAGGCTATAATTCACCCCTCCACTTT